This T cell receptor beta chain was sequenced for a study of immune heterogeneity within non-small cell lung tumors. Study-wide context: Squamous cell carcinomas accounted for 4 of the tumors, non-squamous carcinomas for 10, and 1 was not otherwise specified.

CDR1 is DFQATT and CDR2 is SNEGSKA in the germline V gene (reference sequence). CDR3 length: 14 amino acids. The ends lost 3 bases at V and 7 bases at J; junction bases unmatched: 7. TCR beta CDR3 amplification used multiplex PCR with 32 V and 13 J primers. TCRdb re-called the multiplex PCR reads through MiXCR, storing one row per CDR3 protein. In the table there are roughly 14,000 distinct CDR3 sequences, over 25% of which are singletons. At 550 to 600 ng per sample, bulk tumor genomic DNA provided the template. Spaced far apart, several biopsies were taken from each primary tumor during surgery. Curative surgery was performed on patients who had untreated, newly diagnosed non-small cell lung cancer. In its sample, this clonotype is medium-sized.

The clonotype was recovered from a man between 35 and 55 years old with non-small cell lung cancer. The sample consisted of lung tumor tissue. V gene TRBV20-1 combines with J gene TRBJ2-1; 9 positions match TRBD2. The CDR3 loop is CSASPAGGLNEQFF. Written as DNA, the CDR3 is TGCAGTGCTAGTCCAGCGGGAGGTTTAAATGAGCAGTTCTTC.